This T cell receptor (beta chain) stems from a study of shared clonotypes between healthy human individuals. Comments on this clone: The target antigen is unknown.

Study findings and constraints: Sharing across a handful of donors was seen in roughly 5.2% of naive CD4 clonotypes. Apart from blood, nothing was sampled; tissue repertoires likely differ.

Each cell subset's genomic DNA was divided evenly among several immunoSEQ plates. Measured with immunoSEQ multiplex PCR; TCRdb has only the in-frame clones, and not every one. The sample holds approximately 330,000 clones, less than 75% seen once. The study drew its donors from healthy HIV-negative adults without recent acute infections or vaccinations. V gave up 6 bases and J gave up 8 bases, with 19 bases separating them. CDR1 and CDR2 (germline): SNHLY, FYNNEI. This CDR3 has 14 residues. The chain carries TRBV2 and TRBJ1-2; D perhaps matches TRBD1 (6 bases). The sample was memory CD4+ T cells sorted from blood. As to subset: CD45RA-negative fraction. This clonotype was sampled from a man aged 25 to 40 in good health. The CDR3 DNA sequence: TGTGCCAGCAGGGGCAGGGGAGTTGTGTACGGCTACACCTTC. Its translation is CASRGRGVVYGYTF.